Sequencing of this TCR beta chain was carried out in a study of blood T cell repertoires in COVID-19. As for the study in general: Sites across the United States, Italy and Spain contributed samples from acute and convalescent COVID-19.

In germline, CDR1 is KGHSH, CDR2 LQKENI. Trimming cost V 3 bases and J 3 bases, with 14 bases left between them. The CDR3 sequence is 15 residues long. Original processing methods: Estimated nucleated cell counts came from reference gene primer amplification. Assay: immunoSEQ multiplex PCR; the TCRdb copy retains only in-frame clones and omits some. Clone size and V and J calls were adopted from that table, with D and trimming inferred from the DNA. The sample lists approximately 98,000 clones; over 75% were seen once. The chain is built from TRBV18 and TRBJ1-2; D perhaps matches TRBD1 (5 bases). Sequences were obtained from peripheral blood. The receptor was isolated from a woman between 65 and 79 years old with acute or convalescent COVID-19. The CDR3 DNA is TGTGCCAGCTCACCTTCAGGGTCCGGCTACTATGGCTACACCTTC. It is translated as CASSPSGSGYYGYTF.